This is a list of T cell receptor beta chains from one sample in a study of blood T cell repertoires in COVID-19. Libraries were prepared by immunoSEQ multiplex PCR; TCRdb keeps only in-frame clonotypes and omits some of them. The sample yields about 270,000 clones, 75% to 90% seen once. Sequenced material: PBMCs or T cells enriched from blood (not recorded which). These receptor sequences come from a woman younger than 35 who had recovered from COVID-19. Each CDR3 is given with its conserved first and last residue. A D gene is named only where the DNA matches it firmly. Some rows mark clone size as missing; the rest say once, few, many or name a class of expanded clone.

CDR3nt: TGTGCCGACCGGAGTGAAACTAATGAAAAACTGTTTTTT; CDR3aa: CADRSETNEKLFF; v_gene: TRBV2; j_gene: TRBJ1-4; abundance: -; d_gene: -
CDR3nt: TGTGCCAGCAGTGCACAGGGAAAAAACATTCAGTACTTC; CDR3aa: CASSAQGKNIQYF; v_gene: TRBV25-1; j_gene: TRBJ2-4; abundance: -; d_gene: -
CDR3nt: TGTGCCAGCAGAGGACAGCCGAACACTGAAGCTTTCTTT; CDR3aa: CASRGQPNTEAFF; v_gene: TRBV5-4; j_gene: TRBJ1-1; abundance: -; d_gene: -
CDR3nt: TGTGCCTGGAGGGGGACAGGGCTTAATGAAAAACTGTTTTTT; CDR3aa: CAWRGTGLNEKLFF; v_gene: TRBV30; j_gene: TRBJ1-4; abundance: -; d_gene: TRBD1
CDR3nt: TGTGCCAGTAGTCTGGGACAGGGGGCTTATAATTCACCCCTCCACTTT; CDR3aa: CASSLGQGAYNSPLHF; v_gene: TRBV19; j_gene: TRBJ1-6; abundance: -; d_gene: TRBD1
CDR3nt: TGTGCCAGCAGCTTACAGGGGAAGGAGCCCTACGAGCAGTACTTC; CDR3aa: CASSLQGKEPYEQYF; v_gene: TRBV11-3; j_gene: TRBJ2-7; abundance: -; d_gene: -
CDR3nt: TGTGCCAGCAGCCAAGCACCGTCGGGCGGGGAGCTGTTTTTT; CDR3aa: CASSQAPSGGELFF; v_gene: TRBV3-1/TRBV3-2; j_gene: TRBJ2-2; abundance: -; d_gene: -
CDR3nt: TGTGCCAGCAGTGGGAGGGCGGTGTCCAGGGAGCAGTACTTC; CDR3aa: CASSGRAVSREQYF; v_gene: TRBV27; j_gene: TRBJ2-7; abundance: -; d_gene: TRBD2
CDR3nt: TGTGCCAGCACCTTCAGTACTAGCGGGGGGATCACAGATACGCAGTATTTT; CDR3aa: CASTFSTSGGITDTQYF; v_gene: TRBV2; j_gene: TRBJ2-3; abundance: -; d_gene: TRBD2
CDR3nt: TGTGCCAGCAGACAGGGTGGGGGCTACACCTTC; CDR3aa: CASRQGGGYTF; v_gene: TRBV6-5; j_gene: TRBJ1-2; abundance: once; d_gene: -
CDR3nt: TGTGCCTCCACAATGACAGGCAGCTATAATTCACCCCTCCACTTT; CDR3aa: CASTMTGSYNSPLHF; v_gene: TRBV27; j_gene: TRBJ1-6; abundance: -; d_gene: -
CDR3nt: TGTGCCAGCAGCTTAGGTGCGGGGGCCTCGGGCACAGATACGCAGTATTTT; CDR3aa: CASSLGAGASGTDTQYF; v_gene: TRBV11-3; j_gene: TRBJ2-3; abundance: once; d_gene: -
CDR3nt: TGTGCCAGCAGCTTGCCGGGTAGCAATCAGCCCCAGCATTTT; CDR3aa: CASSLPGSNQPQHF; v_gene: TRBV5-6; j_gene: TRBJ1-5; abundance: -; d_gene: -
CDR3nt: TGTGCCAGTAGTGCCCAGGGTGTCTCTGGAAACACCATATATTTT; CDR3aa: CASSAQGVSGNTIYF; v_gene: TRBV19; j_gene: TRBJ1-3; abundance: -; d_gene: -
CDR3nt: TGCGCCAGCAGCCCACAGGGGGCTGACACTGAAGCTTTCTTT; CDR3aa: CASSPQGADTEAFF; v_gene: TRBV4-1; j_gene: TRBJ1-1; abundance: -; d_gene: TRBD1
CDR3nt: TGCGCCAGCAGCTTCCCCAACCAGGGGATCACTGAAGCTTTCTTT; CDR3aa: CASSFPNQGITEAFF; v_gene: TRBV4-1; j_gene: TRBJ1-1; abundance: -; d_gene: -
CDR3nt: TGTGCCAGTAGTACGACAGGGGCGAACACCGGGGAGCTGTTTTTT; CDR3aa: CASSTTGANTGELFF; v_gene: TRBV19; j_gene: TRBJ2-2; abundance: -; d_gene: TRBD1
CDR3nt: TGTGCCAGTGCCCTTGCGGGAAGCGGAAACACCATATATTTT; CDR3aa: CASALAGSGNTIYF; v_gene: TRBV19; j_gene: TRBJ1-3; abundance: -; d_gene: -
CDR3nt: TGTGCCAGCAGCCGGGACTTCGTCTCTGGAAACACCATATATTTT; CDR3aa: CASSRDFVSGNTIYF; v_gene: TRBV7-2; j_gene: TRBJ1-3; abundance: -; d_gene: -
CDR3nt: TGTGCCAGCAGCCAAGATCGGGAGACCCAGTACTTC; CDR3aa: CASSQDRETQYF; v_gene: TRBV3-1/TRBV3-2; j_gene: TRBJ2-5; abundance: -; d_gene: -
CDR3nt: TGTGCCAGCAGTTACCGACAGGGGTACACGGATCAGCCCCAGCATTTT; CDR3aa: CASSYRQGYTDQPQHF; v_gene: TRBV6-5; j_gene: TRBJ1-5; abundance: -; d_gene: TRBD1
CDR3nt: TGTGCCAGCAGCCAAGAAGTAGGGAGCGAGCAGTTCTTC; CDR3aa: CASSQEVGSEQFF; v_gene: TRBV14; j_gene: TRBJ2-1; abundance: -; d_gene: -
CDR3nt: TGCGCCAGCAGCCTACTATTGGAGCCCGAGGGGGCCTATGGCTACACCTTC; CDR3aa: CASSLLLEPEGAYGYTF; v_gene: TRBV5-1; j_gene: TRBJ1-2; abundance: -; d_gene: TRBD1
CDR3nt: TGTGCCAGCAGTTTGAAGCGGGGGTGGGAGACCCAGTACTTC; CDR3aa: CASSLKRGWETQYF; v_gene: TRBV27; j_gene: TRBJ2-5; abundance: few; d_gene: TRBD2
CDR3nt: TGTGCCAGCAGCCGGCCCGGGACTAACTATGGCTACACCTTC; CDR3aa: CASSRPGTNYGYTF; v_gene: TRBV3-1/TRBV3-2; j_gene: TRBJ1-2; abundance: -; d_gene: -
CDR3nt: TGCGCCAGCGGCACCGGGACAGGGGGCGATGGGGCCAACGTCCTGACTTTC; CDR3aa: CASGTGTGGDGANVLTF; v_gene: TRBV5-1; j_gene: TRBJ2-6; abundance: -; d_gene: TRBD1